This record concerns one TCR beta chain sequence. Its specificity is unknown. The data belong to a study of metastatic and nonmetastatic thyroid tumors. The overall study: From malignant and benign thyroid patients, repertoires in blood and in tumor or nodule tissue were compared. Study-wide findings and caveats: As reported, TCR beta diversity in blood and tumor was significantly higher in malignant thyroid tumors than in benign nodules.

Ahead of thyroid surgery, no patient had received treatment of any kind. In the original analysis: The authors used CDR3 differences across clinicopathological groups to build a distant-metastasis classifier for papillary thyroid cancer. TCRdb re-called the PCR reads via MiXCR. The V and J calls follow TCRdb's processing rather than the paper's. The table records under 20,000 clones, about a third of them present only once. The CDR3 runs to 16 residues. Unmatched junction bases numbered 13, after V lost 5 bases and J lost 1 base. The germline V gene encodes CDR1 DFQATT and CDR2 SNEGSKA (reference sequence).

The chain links TRBV20-1 to TRBJ2-5, with 7 bases that match TRBD1. What was sequenced was tumor tissue. This TCR was recovered from a female donor with papillary thyroid cancer or a benign thyroid nodule (not recorded which). Some clones in this sample may be carry-over from other donors' samples. The CDR3 loop is CSAPLSGRGFQETQYF. DNA for the CDR3: TGCAGTGCTCCCCTCTCGGGCAGGGGGTTCCAAGAGACCCAGTACTTC.